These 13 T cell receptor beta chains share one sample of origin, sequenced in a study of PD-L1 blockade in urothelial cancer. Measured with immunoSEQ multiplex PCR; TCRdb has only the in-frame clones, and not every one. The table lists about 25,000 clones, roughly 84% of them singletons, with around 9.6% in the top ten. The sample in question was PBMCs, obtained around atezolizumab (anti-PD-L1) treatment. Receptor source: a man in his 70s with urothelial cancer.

The DNA for the CDR3 is TGCGCCAGCAGCCCGAGCACAGATACGCAGTATTTT. This translates into CASSPSTDTQYF. The rearrangement links TRBV5-1 to TRBJ2-3; D is uncertain. The CDR3 is 12 residues long. V was trimmed by 4 bases and J by 0 bases, leaving 3 bases between them. Germline values: CDR1 SGHRS, CDR2 YFSETQ. Supplemented by reference TRBV5-1 and TRBJ2-3, the full variable domain reads KAGVTQTPRYLIKTRGQQVTLSCSPISGHRSVSWYQQTPGQGLQFLFEYFSETQRNKGNFPGRFSGRQFSNSRSEMNVSTLELGDSALYLCASSPSTDTQYFGPGTRLTVL.

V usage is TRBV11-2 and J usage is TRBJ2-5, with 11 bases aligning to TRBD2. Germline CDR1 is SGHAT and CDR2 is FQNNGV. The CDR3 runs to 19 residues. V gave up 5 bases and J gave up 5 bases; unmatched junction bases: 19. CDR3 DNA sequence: TGTGCCAGCAGCCAACCACCCGCCGCGCTAGCGGGAGGAGGGGAGACCCAGTACTTC. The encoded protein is CASSQPPAALAGGGETQYF.

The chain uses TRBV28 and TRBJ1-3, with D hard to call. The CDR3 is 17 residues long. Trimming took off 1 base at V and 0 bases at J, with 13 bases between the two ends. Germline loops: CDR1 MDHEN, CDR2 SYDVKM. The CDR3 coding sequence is TGTGCCAGCAGTTTATTTGGGCAGTCTGGCTCTGGAAACACCATATATTTT. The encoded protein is CASSLFGQSGSGNTIYF.

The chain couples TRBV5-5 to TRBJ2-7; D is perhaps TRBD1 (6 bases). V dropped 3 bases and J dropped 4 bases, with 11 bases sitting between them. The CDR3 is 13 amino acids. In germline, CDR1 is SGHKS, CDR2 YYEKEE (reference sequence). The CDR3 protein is CASSSTGDYEQYF. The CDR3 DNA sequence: TGTGCCAGCAGCTCGACAGGTGATTACGAGCAGTACTTC. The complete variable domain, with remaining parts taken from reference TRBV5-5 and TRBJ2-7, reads DAGVTQSPTHLIKTRGQQVTLRCSPISGHKSVSWYQQVLGQGPQFIFQYYEKEERGRGNFPDRFSARQFPNYSSELNVNALLLGDSALYLCASSSTGDYEQYFGPGTRLTVT.

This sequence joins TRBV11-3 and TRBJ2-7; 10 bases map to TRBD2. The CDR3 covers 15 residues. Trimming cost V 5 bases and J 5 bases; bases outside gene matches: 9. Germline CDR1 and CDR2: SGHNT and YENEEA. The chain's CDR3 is CASSRLAGAANEQYF. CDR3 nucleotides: TGTGCCAGCAGCCGTCTAGCGGGAGCCGCCAACGAGCAGTACTTC.

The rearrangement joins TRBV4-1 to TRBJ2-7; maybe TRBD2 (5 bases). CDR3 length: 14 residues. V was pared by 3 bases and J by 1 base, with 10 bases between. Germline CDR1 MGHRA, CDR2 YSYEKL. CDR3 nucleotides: TGCGCCAGCAGCCAGAGGACTGCGTCCTACGAGCAGTACTTC. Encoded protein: CASSQRTASYEQYF.

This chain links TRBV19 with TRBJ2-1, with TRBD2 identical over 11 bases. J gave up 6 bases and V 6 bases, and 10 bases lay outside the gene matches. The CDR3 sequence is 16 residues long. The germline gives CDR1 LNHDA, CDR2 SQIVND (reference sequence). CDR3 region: CASSPRASGRSNEQFF. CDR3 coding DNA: TGTGCCAGTAGCCCCCGGGCTAGCGGGAGGTCCAATGAGCAGTTCTTC.

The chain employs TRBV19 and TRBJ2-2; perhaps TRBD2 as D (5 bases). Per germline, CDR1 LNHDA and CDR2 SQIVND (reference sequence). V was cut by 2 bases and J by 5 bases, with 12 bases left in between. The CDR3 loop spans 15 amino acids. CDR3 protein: CASSISERGTGELFF. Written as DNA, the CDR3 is TGTGCCAGTAGTATAAGCGAGAGAGGGACCGGGGAGCTGTTTTTT.

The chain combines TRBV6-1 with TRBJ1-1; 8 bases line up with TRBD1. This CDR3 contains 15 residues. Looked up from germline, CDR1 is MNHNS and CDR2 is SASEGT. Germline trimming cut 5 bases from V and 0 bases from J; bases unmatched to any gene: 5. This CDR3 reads CASSPGQGLNTEAFF. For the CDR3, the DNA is TGTGCCAGCAGTCCTGGACAGGGTCTGAACACTGAAGCTTTCTTT.

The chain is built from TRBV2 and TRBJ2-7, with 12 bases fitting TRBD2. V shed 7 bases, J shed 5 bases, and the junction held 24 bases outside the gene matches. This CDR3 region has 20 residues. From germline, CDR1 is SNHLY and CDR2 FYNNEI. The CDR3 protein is CASTGGTGNSVTSGRNEQYF. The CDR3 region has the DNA TGTGCCAGCACCGGAGGGACAGGGAACTCTGTGACTAGCGGGAGAAACGAGCAGTACTTC.

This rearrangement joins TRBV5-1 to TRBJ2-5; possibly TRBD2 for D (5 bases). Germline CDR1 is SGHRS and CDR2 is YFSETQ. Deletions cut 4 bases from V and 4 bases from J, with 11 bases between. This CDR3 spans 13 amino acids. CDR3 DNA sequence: TGCGCCAGCAGCCAACTAGGGCTAGAGACCCAGTACTTC. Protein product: CASSQLGLETQYF.

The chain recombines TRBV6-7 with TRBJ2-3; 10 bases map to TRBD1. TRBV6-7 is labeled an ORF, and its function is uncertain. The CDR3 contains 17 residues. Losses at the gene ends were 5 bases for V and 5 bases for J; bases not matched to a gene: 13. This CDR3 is CASSHYWDRGEEDTQYF. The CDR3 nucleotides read TGTGCCAGCAGTCACTACTGGGACAGGGGAGAAGAAGATACGCAGTATTTT.

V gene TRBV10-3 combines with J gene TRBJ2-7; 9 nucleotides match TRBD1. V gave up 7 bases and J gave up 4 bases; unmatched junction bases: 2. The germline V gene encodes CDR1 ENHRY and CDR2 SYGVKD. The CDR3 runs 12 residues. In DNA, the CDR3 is TGTGCCATCACCGGACAGGGGTACGAGCAGTACTTC. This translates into CAITGQGYEQYF.